The rows below give T cell receptor beta chains drawn from one sample of a study of low-dose radiotherapy and immunotherapy resistance in tumors. MiXCR, run by TCRdb on the reads, gives a single entry per CDR3 protein. Found here are tens of thousands of distinct CDR3 sequences, 8% to 10% of them singletons; the top ten hold about 1%. The specimen comprised PBMCs, sampled before treatment. The receptor source for this set is a male donor with prostate cancer. CDR3s leave out the opening cysteine and the closing phenylalanine or tryptophan. The D gene is left open where the match is weak.

j_call | cdr3_length | v_call | d_call | cdr3_aa
TRBJ2-3 | 11 | TRBV29-1 | TRBD2 | SVDPGGGDTQY
TRBJ1-2 | 11 | TRBV4-3 | . | ASSQGGNDGYT
TRBJ2-1 | 10 | TRBV7-2 | . | ASSLDLGVQF
TRBJ2-3 | 13 | TRBV20-1 | TRBD1 | SVTLQGRTTDTQY
TRBJ1-2 | 12 | TRBV28 | . | ASSPGQTVYGYT
TRBJ2-7 | 15 | TRBV28 | . | ASSMTAWGPQSYEQY
TRBJ2-5 | 12 | TRBV5-1 | TRBD2 | ASSSGTSSETQY
TRBJ2-2 | 12 | TRBV7-9 | . | ASSGLQDTGELF
TRBJ2-1 | 13 | TRBV11-2 | TRBD2 | ASSLWVGTRDEQF
TRBJ2-2 | 11 | TRBV20-1 | . | SAPGRGTGELF
TRBJ2-1 | 13 | TRBV4-2 | . | ASSQVASQGGEQF
TRBJ1-1 | 17 | TRBV7-2 | . | ASSLTGGGALRMNTEAF
TRBJ1-5 | 14 | TRBV5-5 | . | ASSWDGFYSNQPQH
TRBJ2-1 | 15 | TRBV4-2 | . | ASSQDPLPRTGNEQF
TRBJ2-5 | 13 | TRBV30 | TRBD2 | AWSVGLAGGETQY
TRBJ2-3 | 12 | TRBV7-2 | TRBD1 | ASSSRQGSDTQY
TRBJ1-2 | 10 | TRBV28 | . | ASSTGNYGYT
TRBJ2-1 | 11 | TRBV29-1 | . | SVGTVSYNEQF
TRBJ2-7 | 17 | TRBV6-5 | . | ASSYRPPSHAGGSYEQY
TRBJ1-1 | 10 | TRBV12-3/TRBV12-4 | . | ASSQRVTEAF
TRBJ1-2 | 12 | TRBV5-4 | TRBD1 | ASSTQGARYGYT
TRBJ2-1 | 15 | TRBV19 | . | ASSIRRAADSYNEQF
TRBJ2-1 | 10 | TRBV27 | TRBD2 | ASSPQTGGQF
TRBJ2-3 | 11 | TRBV5-1 | TRBD2 | ASSLAGADTQY
TRBJ2-1 | 13 | TRBV24-1 | . | ATSDFGSGYNEQF
TRBJ2-1 | 12 | TRBV19 | TRBD2 | ASSPGLAFHEQF
TRBJ1-4 | 10 | TRBV28 | . | ASSFRAEKLF
TRBJ2-2 | 13 | TRBV25-1 | TRBD1 | ASRGTGGNTGELF
TRBJ1-2 | 12 | TRBV28 | . | ASSLQGSNYGYT
TRBJ1-2 | 13 | TRBV12-3/TRBV12-4 | TRBD1 | ASRPGTGFPYGYT
TRBJ2-2 | 13 | TRBV27 | TRBD1 | ASSSRQGRTGELF
TRBJ2-5 | 10 | TRBV18 | . | ASSPNQETQY
TRBJ2-5 | 14 | TRBV2 | TRBD1 | ASSKEGRDRGRLAD
TRBJ2-5 | 12 | TRBV19 | TRBD2 | ASSPGAGEETQY
TRBJ2-3 | 11 | TRBV29-1 | . | SVDAGSTDTQY
TRBJ2-3 | 11 | TRBV5-4 | . | ASSLNPEDTQY
TRBJ1-1 | 14 | TRBV6-1 | . | ASSSVRGLGVTEAF
TRBJ2-2 | 14 | TRBV4-1 | . | ASSPRFDRSPGELF
TRBJ2-1 | 16 | TRBV4-1 | TRBD2 | ASSHGTSGWSSYNEQF
TRBJ2-2 | 13 | TRBV7-2 | TRBD2 | ASRAGGPVTGELF
TRBJ1-1 | 10 | TRBV19 | . | ASSTGGREAF
TRBJ2-3 | 14 | TRBV19 | TRBD2 | ASSMSSGIGEDTQY
TRBJ2-5 | 13 | TRBV15 | TRBD1 | ATSGQSGGRETQY
TRBJ1-1 | 11 | TRBV30 | . | AWSRQSNTEAF
TRBJ2-5 | 12 | TRBV7-2 | . | ASSLERGGETQY
TRBJ2-1 | 15 | TRBV6-2/TRBV6-3 | TRBD2 | ASSYRGGAGGPGEQF
TRBJ2-2 | 12 | TRBV29-1 | . | SEPRGGNTGELF
TRBJ1-5 | 11 | TRBV18 | . | ASSPSENQPQH
TRBJ1-5 | 12 | TRBV7-9 | TRBD1 | ASSPDRVHQPQH
TRBJ2-7 | 13 | TRBV6-6 | TRBD1 | ASSYPRTGHYEQY
TRBJ1-1 | 12 | TRBV6-6 | . | ASRGLGGNTEAF
TRBJ1-1 | 13 | TRBV6-6 | TRBD1 | ASSYTGQGNTEAF
TRBJ2-1 | 12 | TRBV4-3 | TRBD2 | ASSQLAGANEQF
TRBJ2-7 | 11 | TRBV5-1 | TRBD1 | ASSADRGYEQY
TRBJ2-1 | 13 | TRBV12-3/TRBV12-4 | . | ASRNDRPLYNEQF
TRBJ2-1 | 13 | TRBV10-3 | TRBD1 | AISESRQGVDEQF
TRBJ2-7 | 14 | TRBV20-1 | TRBD2 | SARDPTSGRGHEQY
TRBJ2-1 | 11 | TRBV30 | TRBD2 | AWNSGRADEQF
TRBJ2-7 | 12 | TRBV29-1 | TRBD2 | SVKLGTSGTEQY